The entry that follows covers one TCR beta chain sequence. Its antigen remains unidentified. V lost 6 bases to trimming and J lost 0 bases, with 18 bases between them. The germline CDR1 and CDR2 sequences are MNHNS and SASEGT. There are 16 residues in the CDR3. Time point indicated: newly diagnosed GD, antithyroid drugs for less than 3 months. PBMC-derived RNA was used for the TCR library. This entry is derived from a study of regulatory T cells in long-lasting Graves disease. Study-level results: TCR diversity in persistent Graves' patients was below that of newly diagnosed ones. Examination was confined to peripheral blood, excluding thyroid tissue.

The authors built TCR beta libraries using iRepertoire HTBI primers and Arm-PCR of CDR3 regions. MiXCR, run by TCRdb on the multiplex PCR reads, gives a single entry per CDR3 protein. The sample lists 400,000 to 500,000 distinct CDR3 sequences; around 13% were seen once. In addition, the sample was reused for a study of T cells in Graves' hyperthyroidism and ophthalmopathy. This second study says: Most expanded thyroid clonotypes above 0.001 also appeared in blood.

The chain uses TRBV6-1 and TRBJ2-7; possible D gene TRBD1, 5 bases. The sequence derives from a woman aged 50 to 60 with Graves disease. Sample: peripheral blood mononuclear cells (PBMCs), taken at new diagnosis, from a patient treated with antithyroid drugs. Here the CDR3 DNA reads TGTGCCAGCAGCCCAAACACACAGGAGAGCTCCTACGAGCAGTACTTC. It translates to CASSPNTQESSYEQYF.